The 5 T cell receptor beta chains below were found in one sample sequenced in a study of OX40 agonist ivuxolimab in advanced cancers. Generated by immunoSEQ multiplex PCR, the TCRdb table keeps only in-frame clones and is missing some. The sample contains nearly 80,000 clones, about 83% of which appear only once. The starting material was CD4+ or CD8+ T cells sorted from blood, obtained in a trial of the OX40 agonist ivuxolimab. All receptors come from an adult with an advanced solid tumor such as melanoma, head and neck, liver or kidney cancer.

The chain links TRBV7-2 to TRBJ2-1; 11 bases fit TRBD1. CDR3 length: 16 amino acids. Trimming removed 6 bases from V and 7 bases from J; junction bases left unmatched: 11. Germline CDR1 is SGHTA and CDR2 is FQGNSA. The DNA for the CDR3 is TGTGCCAGCAGGCCTGGGACAGGGGGTTTGGGGAATGAGCAGTTCTTC. Translating gives CASRPGTGGLGNEQFF.

This clone was picked up a small number of times. The chain recombines TRBV30 with TRBJ1-3; D possibly corresponds to TRBD1 (6 bases). V dropped 4 bases and J dropped 0 bases, with 10 bases sitting between them. The CDR3 covers 14 residues. Germline values: CDR1 GTSNPN, CDR2 SVGIG (reference sequence). The CDR3 reads CAWKDRLSGNTIYF. The CDR3 DNA follows: TGTGCCTGGAAGGACAGACTCTCTGGAAACACCATATATTTT.

The chain is built from TRBV5-4 and TRBJ2-1; D is possibly TRBD1 (6 bases). The CDR3 is 14 amino acids. CDR1 is SGHNT and CDR2 is YYREEE in the germline V gene (reference sequence). Trimming removed 4 bases from V and 4 bases from J, with 12 bases in between. The DNA for the CDR3 is TGTGCCAGCAGCCCAGGGGATTTATACAATGAGCAGTTCTTC. Encoded protein: CASSPGDLYNEQFF. Drawing the rest from reference TRBV5-4 and TRBJ2-1, the complete variable domain is ETGVTQSPTHLIKTRGQQVTLRCSSQSGHNTVSWYQQALGQGPQFIFQYYREEENGRGNFPPRFSGLQFPNYSSELNVNALELDDSALYLCASSPGDLYNEQFFGPGTRLTVL.

The gene calls are TRBV6-5 and TRBJ1-2, with 10 bases identical to TRBD1. J lost 4 bases, V lost 5 bases, and 4 bases had no gene match. Germline loops: CDR1 MNHEY, CDR2 SVGAGI. The CDR3 is made up of 14 amino acids. The CDR3 loop is CASSRDRGTYGYTF. The CDR3, as DNA: TGTGCCAGCAGTCGGGACAGGGGTACCTATGGCTACACCTTC.

This clone showed up just a few times. The chain joins TRBV6-1 to TRBJ2-2, with TRBD1 matching 9 bases. Looked up from germline, CDR1 is MNHNS and CDR2 is SASEGT. The CDR3 spans 16 residues. Germline trimming cut 1 base from V and 6 bases from J; bases unmatched to any gene: 6. CDR3 in amino acids: CASSEGTGVYAGELFF. In nucleotides, the CDR3 is TGTGCCAGCAGTGAAGGGACAGGGGTGTACGCCGGGGAGCTGTTTTTT.